This T cell receptor (beta chain) was found in a study of tumor and adjacent non-tumor tissue in lung cancer. Across the study: Patients comprised about a dozen adenocarcinoma, 2 squamous cell carcinoma and 1 small cell lung cancer. On average, productive TCRbeta reads reached 4 million to 4.5 million per sample.

A modified ARM-PCR protocol with three rounds of nested PCR amplified TCRbeta. MiXCR, run by TCRdb on the multiplex PCR reads, gives a single entry per CDR3 protein. In the table there are 100,000 or so distinct CDR3 sequences, about 80% of which are singletons. The CDR3 covers 15 residues. CDR1 and CDR2 (germline): MDHEN, SYDVKM. The template was RNA from unsorted bulk tissue. This non-tumor lung sample came from over 3 cm beyond the tumor edge. With regard to this clonotype: The junction shows a germline mismatch at one end, possibly a read error.

This chain joins TRBV28 and TRBJ2-1; 10 nucleotides line up with TRBD2. The source is a man in his 60s with small cell lung cancer. The sequencing input was distant non-tumor lung tissue. CDR3 protein: CTSSLLAGAVNEQFF. The CDR3 nucleotides read TGTACCAGTAGTTTGCTAGCGGGAGCCGTCAATGAGCAGTTCTTC.